This TCR beta chain was sequenced for a study of T cell responses to AZD1222 COVID-19 vaccine. Study-wide context: Combined were second doses at about 4 or about 12 weeks.

With regard to this clone: The antigen is not known.

Study observations and caveats: Donors skewed white British and female; clonal diversity was possibly underestimated.

This CDR3 contains 16 residues. Germline-derived CDR1 and CDR2 are MNHNS and SASEGT. V was clipped by 0 bases and J by 2 bases, with 11 bases between them. Clones were sequenced by immunoSEQ multiplex PCR, and TCRdb holds only the in-frame ones, with some missing. Among around 99,000 clones listed, roughly 90% were seen once. The chain employs TRBV6-1 and TRBJ2-1; tentative D call: TRBD2 (5 bases). The sequences come from peripheral blood, collected on day 0 of AZD1222 vaccination. This clonotype was sampled from an adult in good health. The CDR3, as DNA: TGTGCCAGCAGTGAAGCCCCCTACGGGACCTACAATGAGCAGTTCTTC. Translated: CASSEAPYGTYNEQFF.